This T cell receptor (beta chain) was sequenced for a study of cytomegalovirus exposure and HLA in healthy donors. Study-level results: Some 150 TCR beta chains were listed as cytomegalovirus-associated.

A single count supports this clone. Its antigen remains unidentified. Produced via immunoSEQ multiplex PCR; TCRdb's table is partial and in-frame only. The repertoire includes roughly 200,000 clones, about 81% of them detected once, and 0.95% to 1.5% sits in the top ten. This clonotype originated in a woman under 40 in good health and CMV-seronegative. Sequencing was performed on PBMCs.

The chain's CDR3 is CASSPDSFNQPQHF. As DNA, the CDR3 is TGTGCCAGTAGCCCGGACAGCTTCAATCAGCCCCAGCATTTT. This chain uses TRBV19 with TRBJ1-5; TRBD1 might be the D (6 bases). Germline V gene sequence: CDR1 LNHDA, CDR2 SQIVND (reference sequence). This CDR3 has 14 residues. V was cut by 6 bases and J by 3 bases, with 12 bases left in between.